The present T cell receptor (beta chain) was sequenced within a study of shared clonotypes between healthy human individuals. General study points: It was anticipated that sequencing depth would influence how many clonotypes donors shared.

Over several immunoSEQ plates, each subset's genomic DNA was distributed in even portions. The replicate PCRs on unsorted PBMC were given about 0.3 ug DNA, which is 27,000 or so T cell genomes. Authors' processing steps: In the immunoSEQ data, sequences were junction-only and lacked quality scores, so filtering differed. Data came from immunoSEQ multiplex PCR; TCRdb stores just in-frame clones and leaves some out. D and trimming come from the DNA, and the V and J calls and clone size come from that table. Here the sample spans hundreds of thousands of clones, roughly 77% being singletons. As to this clone: Its specificity is not known. This sequence may be a read error, since a much larger clone differs from it by one base.

Germline V CDR1 and CDR2: SGHAT, FQNNGV. This CDR3 is built from 15 residues. The clonotype was recovered from a woman in her 40s in good health. Some clones in this sample may be carry-over from other donors' samples. The V call is TRBV11-2, the J call TRBJ2-5; 7 nucleotides match TRBD2. The J call may be wrong; the DNA end is better matched by TRBJ2-7. Sequencing used PBMCs. CDR3 sequence: CASSLEGGSSYEQYF. CDR3 nucleotides: TGTGCCAGCAGCTTAGAGGGCGGGAGCTCCTACGAGCAGTACTTC.